The entry below gives a single TCR beta chain sequence along with its context. Its antigen is not known. The data belong to a study of shared clonotypes between healthy human individuals. General study findings and limits: Across a handful of donors, naive CD4 shared around 5.3%, naive CD8 around 4%, memory CD4 roughly 2.3%, memory CD8 more than 0.35%.

The CDR3 covers 13 residues. Per germline, CDR1 SGHVS and CDR2 FQNEAQ. Trimming cost V 6 bases and J 6 bases, with 15 bases left between them. The naive CD8 fraction comprised CD45RO-negative cells positively selected for CCR7 and excluded terminally differentiated effector memory CD45RA+ cells. The protocol was immunoSEQ multiplex PCR, while the TCRdb copy is restricted to in-frame clones and leaves out a portion. The table has some 2,100,000 clones, more than 85% seen once. This clonotype was sampled from a man younger than 30 in good health. Some clones in this sample may be carry-over from other donors' samples. The sample taken for sequencing was naive CD8+ T cells from PBMCs. The genes are TRBV7-8 and TRBJ2-7, with a tentative D call TRBD2 (5 bases). CDR3 in amino acids: CASSYPTRIEQYF. The CDR3, as DNA: TGTGCCAGCAGTTATCCTACTAGAATCGAGCAGTACTTC. The whole variable domain, remainder taken from reference TRBV7-8 and TRBJ2-7, is GAGVSQSPRYKVAKRGQDVALRCDPISGHVSLFWYQQALGQGPEFLTYFQNEAQLDKSGLPSDRFFAERPEGSVSTLKIQRTQQEDSAVYLCASSYPTRIEQYFGPGTRLTVT.